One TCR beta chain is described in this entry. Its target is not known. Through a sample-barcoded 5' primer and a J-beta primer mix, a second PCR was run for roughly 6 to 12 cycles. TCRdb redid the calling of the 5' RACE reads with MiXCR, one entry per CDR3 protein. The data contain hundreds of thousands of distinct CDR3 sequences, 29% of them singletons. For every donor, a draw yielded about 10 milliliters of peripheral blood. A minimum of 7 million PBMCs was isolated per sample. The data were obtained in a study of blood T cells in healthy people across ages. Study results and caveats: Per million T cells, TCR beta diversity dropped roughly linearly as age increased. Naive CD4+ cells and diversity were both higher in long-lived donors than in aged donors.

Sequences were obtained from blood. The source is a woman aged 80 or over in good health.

The CDR3 here is CASSYSRGPYGYTF. Written as DNA, the CDR3 is TGTGCCAGCAGTTACTCGCGGGGGCCCTATGGCTACACCTTC. The chain joins TRBV6-5 to TRBJ1-2; D might be TRBD1 (6 bases). Germline V gene data show CDR1 as MNHEY and CDR2 as SVGAGI. With 0 bases removed from V and 4 bases from J, the gap between germline ends came to 9 bases. The CDR3 spans 14 residues.